This record looks at one T cell receptor (beta chain) sequence and its context. The data originate from a study of monozygotic twins with inflammatory bowel disease. Starting material for each TCR library was roughly 3,500 ng of total RNA. The template switching step added UMIs that contained a 6-nucleotide sample barcode. From its re-call of the 5' RACE reads, TCRdb lists each CDR3 protein once, without DNA. The sample totals around 370,000 distinct CDR3 sequences. Sampling involved one blood draw (about 2.6 ml) for every donor. Whole blood that had not undergone T cell sorting provided the isolated total RNA. The source of this sequence is a human donor with ulcerative colitis or Crohn's disease, or a healthy co-twin of an affected twin (not recorded which). Sequencing input: blood.

The CDR3: CASSIRGVVGTDTQYF. The V and J genes are TRBV9 and TRBJ2-3; TCRdb returns TRBD1, unconfirmable since there is no DNA. CDR3 size: 16 residues. The germline CDR1 and CDR2 sequences are SGDLS and YYNGEE.